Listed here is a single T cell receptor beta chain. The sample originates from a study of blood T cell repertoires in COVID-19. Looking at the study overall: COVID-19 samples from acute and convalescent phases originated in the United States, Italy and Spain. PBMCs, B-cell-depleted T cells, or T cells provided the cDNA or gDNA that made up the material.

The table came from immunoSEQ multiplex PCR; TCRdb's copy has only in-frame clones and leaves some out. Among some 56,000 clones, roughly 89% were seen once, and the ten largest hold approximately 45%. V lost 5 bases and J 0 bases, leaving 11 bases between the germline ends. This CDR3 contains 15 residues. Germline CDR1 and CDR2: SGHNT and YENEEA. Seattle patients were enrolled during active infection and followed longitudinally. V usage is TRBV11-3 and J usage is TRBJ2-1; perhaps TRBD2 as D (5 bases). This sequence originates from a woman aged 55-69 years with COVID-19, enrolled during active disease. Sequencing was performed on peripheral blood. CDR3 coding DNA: TGTGCCAGCAGCCGGACGGGAAGCTCCTACAATGAGCAGTTCTTC. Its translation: CASSRTGSSYNEQFF.